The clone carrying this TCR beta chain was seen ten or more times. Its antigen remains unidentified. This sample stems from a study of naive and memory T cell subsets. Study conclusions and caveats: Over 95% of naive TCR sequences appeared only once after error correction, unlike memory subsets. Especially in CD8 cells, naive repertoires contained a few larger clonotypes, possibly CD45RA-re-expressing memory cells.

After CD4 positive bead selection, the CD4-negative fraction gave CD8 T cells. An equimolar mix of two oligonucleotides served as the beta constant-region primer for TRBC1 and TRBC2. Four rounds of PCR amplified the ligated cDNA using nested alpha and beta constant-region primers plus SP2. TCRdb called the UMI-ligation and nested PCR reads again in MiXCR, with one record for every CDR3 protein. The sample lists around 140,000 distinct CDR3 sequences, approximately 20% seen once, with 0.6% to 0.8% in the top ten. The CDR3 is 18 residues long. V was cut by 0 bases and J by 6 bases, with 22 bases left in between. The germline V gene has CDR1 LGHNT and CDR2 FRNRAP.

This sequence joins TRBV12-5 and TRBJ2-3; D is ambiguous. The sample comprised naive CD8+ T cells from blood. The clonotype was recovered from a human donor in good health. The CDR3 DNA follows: TGTGCTAGTGGTTTGGTTCCCCCCGCCTCCCCGAAGGAGGATACGCAGTATTTT. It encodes CASGLVPPASPKEDTQYF.